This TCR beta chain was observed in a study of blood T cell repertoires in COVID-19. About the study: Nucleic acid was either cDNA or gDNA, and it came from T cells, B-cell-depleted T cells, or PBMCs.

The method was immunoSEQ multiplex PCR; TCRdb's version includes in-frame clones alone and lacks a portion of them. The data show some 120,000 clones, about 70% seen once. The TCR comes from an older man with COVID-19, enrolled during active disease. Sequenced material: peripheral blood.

This chain's CDR3 is CASSLSPGQPEHTSGNTIYF. The CDR3 nucleotides read TGTGCCAGCAGTTTATCCCCGGGACAGCCTGAGCATACCTCTGGAAACACCATATATTTT. This sequence joins TRBV28 and TRBJ1-3; 7 bases fit TRBD1. The V segment lost 1 base and the J segment 0 bases; nucleotides outside the gene matches: 15. Germline loops: CDR1 MDHEN, CDR2 SYDVKM. The CDR3 extends over 20 amino acids.